These 29 T cell receptor beta chains were all obtained from the same sample, sequenced in a study of blood T cell repertoires in COVID-19. Produced via immunoSEQ multiplex PCR; TCRdb's table is partial and in-frame only. The data hold roughly 430,000 clones, with over 75% observed a single time. Sequencing was done on a sample of PBMCs or T cells enriched from blood (not recorded which). These receptors were taken from a young woman who had been exposed to COVID-19.

The chain employs TRBV28 and TRBJ2-1, with a tentative D call TRBD2 (6 bases). Germline assignment: CDR1 MDHEN and CDR2 SYDVKM. This CDR3 is 15 amino acids long. V lost 1 base, J lost 7 bases, and 14 bases lay in between. The CDR3: CASSLFGGPGNEQFF. Written as DNA, the CDR3 is TGTGCCAGCAGTTTATTTGGAGGGCCGGGGAATGAGCAGTTCTTC.

The gene calls are TRBV7-8 and TRBJ1-5; 12 nucleotides agree with TRBD1. Germline CDR1 SGHVS, CDR2 FQNEAQ. Trimming cost V 0 bases and J 7 bases; bases outside gene matches: 1. The CDR3 contains 15 residues. The CDR3 bases are TGTGCCAGCAGCTTAGCCGGGACAGGGGGCCAGCCCCAGCATTTT. Encoded protein: CASSLAGTGGQPQHF. Together with reference TRBV7-8 and TRBJ1-5, the CDR3 gives the full variable domain: GAGVSQSPRYKVAKRGQDVALRCDPISGHVSLFWYQQALGQGPEFLTYFQNEAQLDKSGLPSDRFFAERPEGSVSTLKIQRTQQEDSAVYLCASSLAGTGGQPQHFGDGTRLSIL.

The rearrangement uses TRBV28 and TRBJ1-5, with D uncertain. V was clipped by 6 bases and J by 3 bases, with 12 bases between them. The germline V gene has CDR1 MDHEN and CDR2 SYDVKM. This CDR3 has 14 amino acids. The DNA for the CDR3 is TGTGCCAGCAGAGATCAAAGCGACAATCAGCCCCAGCATTTT. Its translation is CASRDQSDNQPQHF.

The chain recombines TRBV28 with TRBJ2-2, with 7 bases matching TRBD1. Germline V CDR1 and CDR2: MDHEN, SYDVKM. The V and J ends lost 6 bases and 2 bases, in that order; junction bases with no gene match: 6. CDR3 size: 15 residues. The CDR3 bases are TGTGCCAGCAGGACAGGGCGGAAAAACACCGGGGAGCTGTTTTTT. Amino acids: CASRTGRKNTGELFF.

The gene calls are TRBV19 and TRBJ1-6; 9 nucleotides line up with TRBD1. The CDR3 covers 17 residues. CDR1 LNHDA and CDR2 SQIVND come from the germline V gene (reference sequence). V lost 5 bases, J lost 6 bases, and 11 bases stayed unmatched. The CDR3 nucleotides read TGTGCCAGTAGTTCGTCCGCCGGGACAGGGTTTAATTCACCCCTCCACTTT. It translates to CASSSSAGTGFNSPLHF. The variable domain in full, with the rest retrieved from reference TRBV19 and TRBJ1-6, is DGGITQSPKYLFRKEGQNVTLSCEQNLNHDAMYWYRQDPGQGLRLIYYSQIVNDFQKGDIAEGYSVSREKKESFPLTVTSAQKNPTAFYLCASSSSAGTGFNSPLHFGNGTRLTVT.

This clone is a singleton in its sample. This chain joins TRBV9 and TRBJ2-5; D might be TRBD1 (6 bases). The V and J ends lost 4 bases and 5 bases respectively, with 24 bases between them. Germline V lookup: CDR1 SGDLS, CDR2 YYNGEE. This CDR3 has 17 amino acids. This chain's CDR3 is CASSTRQPGEGIETQYF. The DNA of the CDR3 is TGTGCCAGCAGCACCAGGCAGCCAGGGGAAGGGATTGAGACCCAGTACTTC.

The chain uses TRBV25-1 and TRBJ2-7; D unresolved. Germline V gene sequence: CDR1 MGHDK, CDR2 SYGVNS. V was pared by 4 bases and J by 2 bases, with 9 bases between. The CDR3 is 13 residues long. CDR3 sequence (DNA): TGTGCCAGCAGTGGCATCAGGCCCTACGAGCAGTACTTC. Translating gives CASSGIRPYEQYF.

This chain links TRBV7-9 with TRBJ1-2; weak D call: TRBD1 (5 bases). The CDR3 is 15 amino acids. Germline V gene lookup returns CDR1 SEHNR and CDR2 FQNEAQ (reference sequence). V was cut by 5 bases and J by 5 bases, with 18 bases left in between. Written as DNA, the CDR3 is TGTGCCAGCAGCGTGAACCGGGGGGAACTGTATGGCTACACCTTC. Translated: CASSVNRGELYGYTF.

The chain employs TRBV12-3 or TRBV12-4 and TRBJ2-3, with D possibly being TRBD2 (6 bases). V was shortened by 5 bases and J by 6 bases, with 12 bases between the two germline ends. CDR3 length: 13 residues. CDR3 in amino acids: CASSRLVRDTQYF. Here the CDR3 DNA reads TGTGCCAGCAGTCGACTAGTGCGGGATACGCAGTATTTT.

The rearrangement uses TRBV7-2 and TRBJ2-3, with 12 bases matching TRBD2. This CDR3 is 15 amino acids long. Unmatched junction bases numbered 6, after V lost 6 bases and J lost 5 bases. Germline CDR1 reads SGHTA; CDR2 reads FQGNSA. The CDR3, as DNA: TGTGCCAGCAGGGCTAGCGGGGGGGCGGGAGATACGCAGTATTTT. Amino acids: CASRASGGAGDTQYF.

The chain links TRBV5-1 to TRBJ1-1; no clear D gene. V lost 1 base and J 4 bases, leaving 14 bases between the germline ends. The CDR3 is 15 residues long. Per the germline V gene, CDR1 is SGHRS and CDR2 is YFSETQ. The CDR3 spells CASSLNLAGPTEAFF. The CDR3 DNA reads TGCGCCAGCAGCTTGAATCTGGCTGGGCCCACTGAAGCTTTCTTT.

The chain joins TRBV9 to TRBJ1-2; 7 bases are shared with TRBD1. The ends lost 0 bases at V and 7 bases at J; junction bases unmatched: 3. The CDR3 loop spans 13 amino acids. Looked up from germline, CDR1 is SGDLS and CDR2 is YYNGEE. CDR3 loop: CASSVGGQAGYTF. Here the CDR3 DNA reads TGTGCCAGCAGCGTAGGTGGACAGGCTGGCTACACCTTC.

The rearrangement links TRBV28 to TRBJ1-4, with 9 positions matching TRBD1. The CDR3 length is 13 residues. V lost 9 bases and J lost 7; bases outside the gene matches: 6. Germline V gene data show CDR1 as MDHEN and CDR2 as SYDVKM. This CDR3 is CASNRGRGEKLFF. The CDR3 nucleotides read TGTGCCAGTAACAGGGGGCGCGGTGAAAAACTGTTTTTT.

The genes are TRBV28 and TRBJ1-3; 8 bases are a match to TRBD1. The CDR3 extends over 15 amino acids. The J segment lost 4 bases and the V segment lost 7 bases, leaving 9 bases of the junction unmatched. Germline V lookup: CDR1 MDHEN, CDR2 SYDVKM. The CDR3 DNA reads as TGTGCCAGCACCCAGACAGGGGCCGGGGGAAACACCATATATTTT. Translation: CASTQTGAGGNTIYF. Full variable domain (missing parts from reference TRBV28 and TRBJ1-3): DVKVTQSSRYLVKRTGEKVFLECVQDMDHENMFWYRQDPGLGLRLIYFSYDVKMKEKGDIPEGYSVSREKKERFSLILESASTNQTSMYLCASTQTGAGGNTIYFGEGSWLTVV.

The DNA for the CDR3 is TGTGCCAGCAGGACCGGGGGAAACTCTGGGGCCAACGTCCTGACTTTC. Translated: CASRTGGNSGANVLTF. V and J are TRBV2 and TRBJ2-6, with D tentatively TRBD2 (6 bases). V lost 6 bases and J 0 bases, leaving 12 bases between the germline ends. Germline CDR1 reads SNHLY; CDR2 reads FYNNEI. The CDR3 loop spans 16 amino acids. The full variable domain, rest sourced from reference TRBV2 and TRBJ2-6, is EPEVTQTPSHQVTQMGQEVILRCVPISNHLYFYWYRQILGQKVEFLVSFYNNEISEKSEIFDDQFSVERPDGSNFTLKIRSTKLEDSAMYFCASRTGGNSGANVLTFGAGSRLTVL.

Remarks on this clone: Other DNA sequences in this sample translate to the same CDR3. V gene TRBV28 combines with J gene TRBJ1-5; 8 bases are shared with TRBD1. Trimming at V came to 3 bases and at J to 5 bases, leaving 3 bases not matched to a gene. In germline, CDR1 is MDHEN, CDR2 SYDVKM. The CDR3 spans 14 residues. In DNA form, the CDR3 reads TGTGCCAGCAGTTTGCGACAGGGGCATCAGCCCCAGCATTTT. Amino acids: CASSLRQGHQPQHF. The full variable domain, its missing parts supplied by reference TRBV28 and TRBJ1-5, is DVKVTQSSRYLVKRTGEKVFLECVQDMDHENMFWYRQDPGLGLRLIYFSYDVKMKEKGDIPEGYSVSREKKERFSLILESASTNQTSMYLCASSLRQGHQPQHFGDGTRLSIL.

This chain links TRBV7-6 with TRBJ2-3, with D possibly matching TRBD1 (5 bases). V was cut by 2 bases and J by 2 bases, with 14 bases left in between. CDR1 SGHVS and CDR2 FNYEAQ come from the germline V gene. The CDR3 contains 16 residues. The CDR3, as DNA: TGTGCCAGCAGCTTAAATGAGGACACCCTCACAGATACGCAGTATTTT. Protein sequence: CASSLNEDTLTDTQYF.

V gene TRBV14 combines with J gene TRBJ2-7; 7 bases match TRBD2. The CDR3 is made up of 16 amino acids. Germline CDR1 reads SGHDN; CDR2 reads FVKESK. Trimming took 3 bases from V and 0 from J; bases not matched to a gene: 8. The CDR3 DNA sequence: TGTGCCAGCAGCCAGGAAGCGGGATTTAGCTCCTACGAGCAGTACTTC. It is translated as CASSQEAGFSSYEQYF.

The chain has TRBV11-2 and TRBJ2-7; D not resolved. Between the trimmed V and J ends, which lost 2 bases and 4 bases, there was a span of 6 bases. Per the germline V gene, CDR1 is SGHAT and CDR2 is FQNNGV. This CDR3 is 12 amino acids long. In DNA form, the CDR3 reads TGTGCCAGCAGCTTAAGCGTTTACGAGCAGTACTTC. Its protein product is CASSLSVYEQYF.

The gene calls are TRBV5-1 and TRBJ2-1; no firm D call. Germline V gene lookup returns CDR1 SGHRS and CDR2 YFSETQ. V was clipped by 5 bases and J by 1 base, with 10 bases between them. The CDR3 totals 14 residues. In DNA form, the CDR3 reads TGCGCCAGCAGGAGTGAACCGTCCTACAATGAGCAGTTCTTC. It specifies CASRSEPSYNEQFF. Full variable domain (remainder filled in from reference TRBV5-1 and TRBJ2-1): KAGVTQTPRYLIKTRGQQVTLSCSPISGHRSVSWYQQTPGQGLQFLFEYFSETQRNKGNFPGRFSGRQFSNSRSEMNVSTLELGDSALYLCASRSEPSYNEQFFGPGTRLTVL.

The rearrangement joins TRBV19 to TRBJ2-5; 9 bases agree with TRBD2. The germline V gene has CDR1 LNHDA and CDR2 SQIVND (reference sequence). The CDR3 sequence is 14 residues long. Trimming at V came to 5 bases and at J to 4 bases, leaving 5 bases not matched to a gene. DNA of the CDR3: TGTGCCAGTAGTCCCCGGACTAGCGTAGAGACCCAGTACTTC. Translation: CASSPRTSVETQYF. Full variable domain (missing parts from reference TRBV19 and TRBJ2-5): DGGITQSPKYLFRKEGQNVTLSCEQNLNHDAMYWYRQDPGQGLRLIYYSQIVNDFQKGDIAEGYSVSREKKESFPLTVTSAQKNPTAFYLCASSPRTSVETQYFGPGTRLLVL.

About this clone: One end of the junction fails to match germline, which may point to a read error. The rearrangement uses TRBV6-5 and TRBJ1-5; 7 positions match TRBD1. CDR1 and CDR2 (germline): MNHEY, SVGAGI. The CDR3 is made up of 15 amino acids. The CDR3 nucleotides are TGTACCAGCATCAGGGGGGTTAATAGCAATCAGCCCCAGCATTTT. Amino acid sequence: CTSIRGVNSNQPQHF.

This clone appeared once. The chain has TRBV14 and TRBJ2-2; maybe TRBD2 (5 bases). V gave up 5 bases and J gave up 6 bases, with 13 bases separating them. CDR1 SGHDN and CDR2 FVKESK come from the germline V gene. The CDR3 runs to 14 residues. CDR3 DNA: TGTGCCAGCAGCTCCCTAGCAAAGCCCGGGGAGCTGTTTTTT. This encodes CASSSLAKPGELFF.

The rearrangement links TRBV29-1 to TRBJ2-7, with 7 bases lining up with TRBD1. The CDR3 loop spans 13 amino acids. V dropped 5 bases and J dropped 2; count of bases not matched to a gene: 6. Germline V CDR1 and CDR2: SQVTM, ANQGSEA. The CDR3 sequence is CSVTRDSAYEQYF. The CDR3 DNA follows: TGCAGCGTTACCCGGGACAGTGCCTACGAGCAGTACTTC.

The DNA for the CDR3 is TGTGCCAGCAGCTTAACAGCGGGAGGATTCGATGAGCAGTTCTTC. Translation: CASSLTAGGFDEQFF. This chain links TRBV11-1 with TRBJ2-1; 9 bases align to TRBD2. V lost 2 bases to trimming and J lost 8 bases; unmatched junction nucleotides: 7. This CDR3 comprises 15 residues. Germline CDR1 SGHAT, CDR2 FQDESV (reference sequence).

CDR3 sequence: CASSDLALAGYNEQFF. The CDR3 DNA follows: TGTGCCAGCAGTGACTTAGCGCTAGCGGGCTACAATGAGCAGTTCTTC. This chain links TRBV2 with TRBJ2-1, with 8 bases fitting TRBD2. Germline-derived CDR1 and CDR2 are SNHLY and FYNNEI. Trimming at V came to 3 bases and at J to 3 bases, leaving 7 bases not matched to a gene. This CDR3 spans 16 amino acids.

This clone was seen a few times. The chain employs TRBV7-2 and TRBJ1-4, with 10 bases aligning to TRBD1. Trimming cost V 3 bases and J 5 bases; bases outside gene matches: 3. This CDR3 is 15 amino acids long. CDR1 is SGHTA, CDR2 FQGNSA, per germline. The CDR3 nucleotides are TGTGCCAGCAGCTTGACAGGGGGCGCGAATGAAAAACTGTTTTTT. Its translation is CASSLTGGANEKLFF.

The chain recombines TRBV28 with TRBJ1-2, with no clear D. The CDR3 contains 13 residues. Germline V CDR1 and CDR2: MDHEN, SYDVKM. Trimming stripped 10 bases from V and 0 bases from J, with 12 bases between. This CDR3 is CATEVHSNYGYTF. CDR3 nucleotide sequence: TGTGCCACCGAGGTTCATTCTAACTATGGCTACACCTTC.

The rearrangement links TRBV7-6 to TRBJ2-7; 15 nucleotides match TRBD2. The germline V gene has CDR1 SGHVS and CDR2 FNYEAQ. CDR3 length: 16 amino acids. The junction had 6 bases not matched to a gene; V was cut back by 5 bases and J by 4 bases. The CDR3 protein is CASSEGLAGGLYEQYF. CDR3 DNA: TGTGCCAGCAGCGAGGGACTAGCGGGAGGACTTTACGAGCAGTACTTC.